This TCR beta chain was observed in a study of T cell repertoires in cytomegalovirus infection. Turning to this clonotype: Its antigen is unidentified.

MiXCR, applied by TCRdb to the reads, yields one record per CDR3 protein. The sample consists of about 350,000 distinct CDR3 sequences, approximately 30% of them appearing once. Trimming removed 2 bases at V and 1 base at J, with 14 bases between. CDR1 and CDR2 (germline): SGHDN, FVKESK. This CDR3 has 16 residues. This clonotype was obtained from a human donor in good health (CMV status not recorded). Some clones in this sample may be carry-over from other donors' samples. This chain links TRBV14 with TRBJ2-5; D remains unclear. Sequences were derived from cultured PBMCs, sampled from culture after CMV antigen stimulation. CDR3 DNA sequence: TGTGCCAGCAGCCAACTTGGTGTGGTGGCCCAAGAGACCCAGTACTTC. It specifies CASSQLGVVAQETQYF.